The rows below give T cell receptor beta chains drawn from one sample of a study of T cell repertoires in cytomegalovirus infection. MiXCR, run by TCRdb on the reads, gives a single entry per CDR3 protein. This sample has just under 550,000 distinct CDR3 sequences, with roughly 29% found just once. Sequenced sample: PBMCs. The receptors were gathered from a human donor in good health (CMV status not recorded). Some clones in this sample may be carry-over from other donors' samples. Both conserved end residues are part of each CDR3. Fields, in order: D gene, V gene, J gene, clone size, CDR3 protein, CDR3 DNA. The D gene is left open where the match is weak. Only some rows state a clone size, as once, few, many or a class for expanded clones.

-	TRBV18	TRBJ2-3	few	CASSPPGTSRTDTQYF	TGTGCCAGCTCACCACCAGGCACGTCGCGCACAGATACGCAGTATTTT
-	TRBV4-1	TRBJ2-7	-	CASSSLPGRSYEQYF	TGCGCCAGCAGCTCTCTTCCGGGGAGAAGTTACGAGCAGTACTTC
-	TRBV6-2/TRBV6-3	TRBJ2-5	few	CASSYPSQGRETQYF	TGTGCCAGCAGTTACCCCAGCCAAGGACGAGAGACCCAGTACTTC
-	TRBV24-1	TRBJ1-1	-	CATRGDAVNTEAFF	TGTGCCACCCGTGGGGATGCGGTGAACACTGAAGCTTTCTTT
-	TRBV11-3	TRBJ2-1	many	CASSRDNEQFF	TGTGCCAGCAGCCGAGACAATGAGCAGTTCTTC
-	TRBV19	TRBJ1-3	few	CASSAVSSGNTIYF	TGTGCCAGTAGTGCCGTTAGCTCTGGAAACACCATATATTTT
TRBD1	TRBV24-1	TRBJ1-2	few	CATSDLDRGSFRYTF	TGTGCCACCAGTGATTTGGACAGGGGGTCATTCCGCTACACCTTC
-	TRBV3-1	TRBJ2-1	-	CASSQETPGVNEQFF	TGTGCCAGCAGCCAAGAGACCCCGGGAGTTAATGAGCAGTTCTTC
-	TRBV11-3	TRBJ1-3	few	CASSYWPRIGPDTIYF	TGTGCCAGCAGCTACTGGCCCCGCATAGGTCCGGACACCATATATTTT
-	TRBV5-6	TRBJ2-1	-	CASSLDVIGKSNEQFF	TGTGCCAGCAGCTTGGATGTGATAGGGAAATCCAATGAGCAGTTCTTC
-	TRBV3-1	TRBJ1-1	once	CASSPLNSDTEAFF	TGTGCCAGCAGCCCCCTCAATTCGGACACTGAAGCTTTCTTT
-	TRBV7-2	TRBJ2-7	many	CASSLVAGEQYF	TGTGCCAGCAGCTTAGTGGCGGGGGAGCAGTACTTC
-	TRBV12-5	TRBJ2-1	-	CASGLYVGAYNEQFF	TGTGCTAGTGGTTTGTACGTCGGGGCTTACAATGAGCAGTTCTTC
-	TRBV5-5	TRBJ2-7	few	CASSLVAGTGEQYF	TGTGCCAGCAGCTTGGTTGCGGGGACGGGCGAGCAGTACTTC
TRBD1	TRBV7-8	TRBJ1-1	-	CASSRTGGLTEAFF	TGTGCCAGCAGCAGGACAGGGGGCCTCACTGAAGCTTTCTTT
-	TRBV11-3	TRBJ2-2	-	CASSPRGMAANTGELFF	TGTGCCAGCAGCCCACGAGGGATGGCCGCTAACACCGGGGAGCTGTTTTTT
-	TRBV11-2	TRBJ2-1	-	CASSSRRDNEQFF	TGTGCCAGCAGCTCCCGTCGAGACAATGAGCAGTTCTTC
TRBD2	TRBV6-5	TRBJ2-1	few	CASSYTASGTYNEQFF	TGTGCCAGCAGTTATACTGCTAGCGGGACATACAATGAGCAGTTCTTC
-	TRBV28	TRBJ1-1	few	CASIPQDRAGITEAFF	TGTGCCAGCATCCCCCAGGACCGCGCGGGTATCACTGAAGCTTTCTTT
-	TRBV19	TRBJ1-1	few	CASSEQENTEAFF	TGTGCCAGTAGCGAACAGGAGAACACTGAAGCTTTCTTT
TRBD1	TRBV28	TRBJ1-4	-	CASSQTGVDEKLFF	TGTGCCAGCAGCCAAACAGGGGTTGATGAAAAACTGTTTTTT
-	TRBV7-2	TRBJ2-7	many	CASSLEGWAGDMNF	TGTGCCAGCAGCTTAGAAGGTTGGGCAGGAGATATGAACTTC
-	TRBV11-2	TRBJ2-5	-	CASSLVGSQGSETQYF	TGTGCCAGCAGCTTAGTGGGTAGCCAAGGATCCGAGACCCAGTACTTC
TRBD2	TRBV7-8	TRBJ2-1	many	CASSLEGTSGYNEQFF	TGTGCCAGCAGCTTAGAAGGGACTAGCGGCTACAATGAGCAGTTCTTC
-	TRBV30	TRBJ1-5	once	CAWTPTSSNQPQHF	TGTGCCTGGACCCCAACCAGTAGCAATCAGCCCCAGCATTTT
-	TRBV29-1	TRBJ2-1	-	CSVGNDSPGNEQFF	TGCAGCGTTGGGAATGATTCACCAGGGAATGAGCAGTTCTTC
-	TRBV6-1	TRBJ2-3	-	CASKDMDTQYF	TGTGCCAGCAAAGACATGGATACGCAGTATTTT
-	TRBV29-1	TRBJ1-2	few	CSVEDRNISNYGYTF	TGCAGCGTTGAAGATAGGAACATCTCTAACTATGGCTACACCTTC
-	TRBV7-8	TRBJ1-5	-	CASSSQVYSNQPQHF	TGTGCCAGCAGCTCTCAGGTCTATAGCAATCAGCCCCAGCATTTT
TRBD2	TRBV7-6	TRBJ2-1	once	CASSPSGRLFNEQFF	TGTGCCAGCAGTCCTAGCGGGAGGCTTTTCAATGAGCAGTTCTTC
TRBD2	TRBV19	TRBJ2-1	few	CASSIEASGSVGSYNEQFF	TGTGCCAGTAGTATAGAGGCTAGCGGGAGTGTTGGCTCCTACAATGAGCAGTTCTTC
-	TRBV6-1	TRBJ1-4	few	CASRKHMSTNEKLFF	TGTGCCAGCAGGAAGCACATGTCAACTAATGAAAAACTGTTTTTT
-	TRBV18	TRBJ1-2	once	CASSPGDTFYGYTF	TGTGCCAGCTCACCAGGGGACACTTTCTATGGCTACACCTTC
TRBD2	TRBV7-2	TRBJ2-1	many	CASSSSGTSGSNEQFF	TGTGCCAGCAGCTCTTCCGGGACTAGCGGGAGTAATGAGCAGTTCTTC
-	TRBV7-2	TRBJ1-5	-	CASSLVVQGGQPQHF	TGTGCCAGCAGCTTAGTTGTGCAGGGTGGTCAGCCCCAGCATTTT
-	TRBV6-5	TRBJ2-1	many	CASSYSMSSIRNNEQFF	TGTGCCAGCAGTTACTCGATGTCCTCAATACGTAACAATGAGCAGTTCTTC
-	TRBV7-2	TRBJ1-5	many	CASSLARENQPQHF	TGTGCCAGCAGCTTAGCCAGGGAAAATCAGCCCCAGCATTTT